This section outlines one T cell receptor (beta chain) sequence together with its context. Its antigen is still unknown. No much larger clonotype is one base removed from it; base qualities were not supplied. Roughly 2.2 micrograms of genomic DNA were extracted from cryopreserved PBMCs for TCR beta library preparation. Longitudinal blood samples from CLL patients receiving ibrutinib monotherapy were subjected to high-throughput TCR beta sequencing. The patients were enrolled in a single-center, open-label phase 2 trial of ibrutinib monotherapy. This specimen comes from a study of cytotoxic CD8 clonotypes in ibrutinib-treated CLL (dated by TCRdb to the early 2020s). Notes on the research overall: The cohort included around 15 treatment-naive and 11 to 12 relapsed/refractory patients; 17 to 18 were IGHV unmutated. Partial responses were observed in 24 patients and complete responses in 2; after a median follow-up of roughly 62 months, remission was maintained in approximately 14 patients and progression was observed in roughly 12. Response samples were obtained after a median of approximately twelve months of treatment, with a range of about 6 to 36 months. An average of about 250,000 productive templates and tens of thousands of productive rearrangements was obtained per sample. Longitudinal samples were obtainable from about 30% of the 86 participants in the trial. Cryopreserved peripheral blood mononuclear cells were obtained prior to treatment, at the time of response, and at either disease progression or sustained remission.

Counted from cysteine to phenylalanine, this CDR3 has 13 amino acids. Only CDR3 DNA remains: 39 bases, in frame from the first base. The germline V gene supplies CDR1 MNHEY and CDR2 SVGAGI. A distance of 6 bases separates the germline ends of V and J, which lose 2 bases and 1 base respectively. On a MiSeq, deep resolution sequencing aimed for a depth between 1 in 1 million and 1 in 200,000 T cells, with each clonotype covered 10x on average. The immunoSEQ hsTCRB Kit was used to generate TCR beta libraries. Concerning the study's data processing: Data were analyzed with ImmunoSEQ Data Assistant and ImmunoSEQ Analyzer, with V, D and J genes assigned per IMGT definitions. Clonality, which ranges from 0 to 1, was calculated by subtracting the normalized Shannon entropy of productive rearrangement frequencies from one. Only overrepresented clonotypes making up at least 0.05% of the repertoire of each patient were included in the public clonotype analysis. More than ten repertoires from age-matched healthy donors, obtained from immuneACCESS, served as clonality controls. Held by TCRdb, this immuneACCESS table contains in-frame sequences only and omits some clones. Under half of the omission traces to an unresolved V gene where checked; the cause of the rest is unknown. D and trimming were read from the DNA, whereas the V and J calls and clone size are those reported in that table. Within this sample are 300,000 to 350,000 clones, with about 80% of them counted one time only. 6.5% to 8% of the sample belongs to the ten largest clones.

General study outcomes and caveats: An increase in clonality was observed at ibrutinib response, with clonality remaining stable during sustained remission and falling back toward baseline at progression. Public clonotypes were rare and either shrank or stayed stable during treatment, and the rise in clonality at ibrutinib response reflected expansion of private clonotypes. Sampling times were not matched between patients in sustained remission and patients whose disease was progressing, and lymph node repertoires were not examined. Baseline clonality was found to be higher than that of age-matched healthy donors and was strongly correlated with circulating CD8+ T-cell counts.

This specimen was PBMCs, taken before ibrutinib treatment. The TCR originated in a human donor with chronic lymphocytic leukemia. The chain links TRBV6-5 with TRBJ2-7, with an unclear D gene assignment. The DNA sequence is as follows: TGTGCCAGCAGTTACGGGGATTCCTACGAGCAGTACTTC. It specifies CASSYGDSYEQYF.